This T cell receptor beta chain was recorded in a study of CD8 T cells in ankylosing spondylitis. Study-wide findings and caveats: Past research had described some motif variants in reactive arthritis synovial fluid and blood. The study looked at matched synovial fluid samples from ankylosing spondylitis patients. Disease-linked clones were reported to be significantly enriched there. Roughly eight highly homologous variants made up a TCR beta motif, and this motif appeared characteristic of ankylosing spondylitis blood.

For TCR beta, libraries came from quantitative 5'-RACE with molecular barcodes. Via MiXCR, TCRdb re-called the 5' RACE reads, giving one row per CDR3 protein. The repertoire includes under 850,000 distinct CDR3 sequences, about 20% of them detected once, and 19% sits in the top ten. A note on this clonotype: What it recognizes is unknown.

The TCR originated in a male donor with ankylosing spondylitis. Sequenced: blood, either unsorted or a sorted T cell fraction (not recorded which).

CDR3 region: CASSLNALAGVEQYF. As DNA, the CDR3 is TGCGCCAGCAGCTTGAATGCCCTAGCGGGAGTCGAGCAGTACTTC. V usage is TRBV5-1 and J usage is TRBJ2-7, with 10 bases matching TRBD2. After removal of 1 base from V and 6 bases from J, the junction contained 7 bases not matched to a gene. The CDR3 totals 15 residues. Germline CDR1 and CDR2: SGHRS and YFSETQ.